Below are 30 T cell receptor beta chains sequenced from a single sample in a study of T cell changes during pregnancy in multiple sclerosis. Generated by immunoSEQ multiplex PCR, the TCRdb table keeps only in-frame clones and is missing some. The sample has about 70,000 clones; around nine tenths are singletons. Source: peripheral blood, taken in the second trimester of pregnancy. Source of these receptors: a female donor in good health, enrolled as a control in a pregnancy study.

The chain is built from TRBV9 and TRBJ1-6; D possibly corresponds to TRBD1 (5 bases). V was trimmed by 4 bases and J by 7 bases, leaving 24 bases between them. This CDR3 spans 18 amino acids. The V gene's germline CDR1 is SGDLS and CDR2 YYNGEE. The CDR3 region is CASSPQRGLGGWNSPLHF. In nucleotides, the CDR3 is TGTGCCAGCAGCCCGCAGAGGGGATTGGGGGGGTGGAATTCACCCCTCCACTTT. The entire variable domain, with the rest obtained from reference TRBV9 and TRBJ1-6, is as follows: DSGVTQTPKHLITATGQRVTLRCSPRSGDLSVYWYQQSLDQGLQFLIQYYNGEERAKGNILERFSAQQFPDLHSELNLSSLELGDSALYFCASSPQRGLGGWNSPLHFGNGTRLTVT.

The rearrangement uses TRBV14 and TRBJ2-3; possible D gene TRBD1, 6 bases. Germline CDR1 and CDR2: SGHDN and FVKESK. Trimming left V 1 base short and J 2 bases short, with 10 bases between. The CDR3 sequence is 15 residues long. CDR3: CASSQGQVITDTQYF. For the CDR3, the DNA is TGTGCCAGCAGCCAAGGACAGGTAATCACAGATACGCAGTATTTT.

The chain combines TRBV4-1 with TRBJ1-6, with D uncertain. V was cut by 4 bases and J by 7 bases, with 11 bases left in between. Germline CDR1 reads MGHRA; CDR2 reads YSYEKL. The CDR3 consists of 14 residues. The CDR3: CASSPGQPNSPLHF. CDR3 coding DNA: TGCGCCAGCAGCCCGGGTCAGCCAAATTCACCCCTCCACTTT.

The chain recombines TRBV5-6 with TRBJ2-1, with unresolved D. The CDR3 has 14 amino acids. From germline, CDR1 is SGHDT and CDR2 YYEEEE. With 4 bases removed from V and 8 bases from J, the gap between germline ends came to 16 bases. The CDR3 DNA follows: TGTGCCAGCAGCCCTTTCCTACTAAGAGATGAGCAGTTCTTC. It codes for CASSPFLLRDEQFF.

V is TRBV27 and J is TRBJ2-3, with 13 nucleotides matching TRBD2. The CDR3 is 15 amino acids. Germline CDR1 MNHEY, CDR2 SMNVEV (reference sequence). J gave up 4 bases and V 6 bases, and 4 bases lay outside the gene matches. The DNA of the CDR3 is TGTGCCAGCAGACTAGCGGGGGGGCGCGCAGATACGCAGTATTTT. Translation: CASRLAGGRADTQYF.

This chain uses TRBV4-3 with TRBJ2-2, with D possibly TRBD2 on 7 matching bases. In germline, CDR1 is LGHNA, CDR2 YSLEER. The CDR3 loop spans 18 amino acids. V shed 1 base and J shed 4 bases, with 19 bases lying between them. CDR3 residues: CASSQAPPGGLSTGELFF. The CDR3 bases are TGCGCCAGCAGCCAAGCCCCCCCGGGGGGCCTCTCCACCGGGGAGCTGTTTTTT.

V and J are TRBV11-2 and TRBJ2-3, with 12 bases aligning to TRBD2. The CDR3 totals 16 residues. The trim removed 2 bases at V and 6 bases at J, leaving 6 bases unmatched. Per the germline V gene, CDR1 is SGHAT and CDR2 is FQNNGV. The CDR3 DNA sequence: TGTGCCAGCAGCTTATGGACTAGCGGGGCCGGGGATACGCAGTATTTT. Translation: CASSLWTSGAGDTQYF. Based on the CDR3 plus reference TRBV11-2 and TRBJ2-3, the full variable domain is EAGVAQSPRYKIIEKRQSVAFWCNPISGHATLYWYQQILGQGPKLLIQFQNNGVVDDSQLPKDRFSAERLKGVDSTLKIQPAKLEDSAVYLCASSLWTSGAGDTQYFGPGTRLTVL.

This clone was detected once. This chain links TRBV10-3 with TRBJ2-2; weak D call: TRBD2 (6 bases). CDR1 is ENHRY, CDR2 SYGVKD, per germline. The ends were cut back, 2 bases at V and 0 bases at J, with 13 bases in the middle. The CDR3 has 17 residues. CDR3 amino acids: CAISERAGRSNTGELFF. In nucleotides, the CDR3 is TGTGCCATCAGTGAGCGGGCGGGGCGATCGAACACCGGGGAGCTGTTTTTT.

V is TRBV19 and J is TRBJ1-5; maybe TRBD1 (5 bases). Germline lookup yields CDR1 LNHDA and CDR2 SQIVND (reference sequence). This CDR3 comprises 13 residues. Trimming took off 3 bases at V and 6 bases at J, with 9 bases between the two ends. The CDR3 protein is CASSMGLGQPQHF. CDR3 nucleotides: TGTGCCAGTAGTATGGGGCTCGGTCAGCCCCAGCATTTT.

This chain links TRBV11-3 with TRBJ2-2; perhaps TRBD2 as D (6 bases). Trimming removed 2 bases at V and 4 bases at J, with 11 bases between. The germline V gene has CDR1 SGHNT and CDR2 YENEEA. The CDR3 length is 15 residues. The CDR3 sequence is CASSLTSSGTGELFF. CDR3 nucleotide sequence: TGTGCCAGCAGCTTAACTAGCTCGGGCACCGGGGAGCTGTTTTTT.

The rearrangement joins TRBV6-4 to TRBJ1-2, with TRBD1 identical over 8 bases. This CDR3 has 18 residues. V shed 0 bases, J shed 3 bases, and the junction held 12 bases outside the gene matches. Germline V CDR1 and CDR2: MRHNA, SNTAGT. The chain's CDR3 is CASSDSFEGQGGDYGYTF. The CDR3 DNA is TGTGCCAGCAGTGACTCGTTCGAAGGACAGGGTGGGGACTATGGCTACACCTTC.

The chain joins TRBV6-4 to TRBJ1-2; TRBD1 matches 9 bases. The CDR3 totals 15 residues. V shed 4 bases and J 1 base; nucleotides not matched to a gene: 4. Germline V gene sequence: CDR1 MRHNA, CDR2 SNTAGT. The chain's CDR3 is CASSVETGGNYGYTF. DNA of the CDR3: TGTGCCAGCAGTGTCGAGACAGGGGGTAACTATGGCTACACCTTC.

Concerning this clone itself: One junction end does not reproduce the germline sequence, and a read error may be involved. The genes are TRBV7-7 and TRBJ2-2; D perhaps matches TRBD2 (6 bases). This CDR3 is 13 amino acids long. Germline V gene data show CDR1 as SSHAT and CDR2 as FNYEAQ (reference sequence). The DNA of the CDR3 is TGTGCTAGCAGCCCGACGGGACTCGGGGAGCTGTTTTTT. It yields the protein CASSPTGLGELFF.

The J gene is TRBJ2-5, the V gene TRBV4-1; D may be TRBD2 (6 bases). The CDR3 sequence is 17 residues long. Germline CDR1 reads MGHRA; CDR2 reads YSYEKL. The V end lost 0 bases, the J end lost 5 bases, and 19 bases lay between the germline ends. CDR3 nucleotide sequence: TGCGCCAGCAGCCAAGACCGAGACAGCGGGCAGAGGGAGACCCAGTACTTC. Protein: CASSQDRDSGQRETQYF.

V gene TRBV6-1 combines with J gene TRBJ2-3; D ambiguous. This CDR3 is built from 10 residues. Trimming cost V 6 bases and J 10 bases, with 8 bases left between them. The germline V gene encodes CDR1 MNHNS and CDR2 SASEGT. In nucleotides, the CDR3 is TGTGCCAGCAGCGAGCGTGCGCAGTATTTT. Encoded protein: CASSERAQYF.

The rearrangement joins TRBV7-9 to TRBJ2-5; 10 bases align to TRBD2. The germline V gene encodes CDR1 SEHNR and CDR2 FQNEAQ (reference sequence). CDR3 length: 15 amino acids. The ends lost 0 bases at V and 9 bases at J; junction bases unmatched: 7. The CDR3 region is CASSLALAGKRAQYF. CDR3 nucleotides: TGTGCCAGCAGCTTAGCACTAGCGGGGAAGAGAGCCCAGTACTTC.

V is TRBV30 and J is TRBJ2-1; no reliable D call. V was trimmed by 1 base and J by 0 bases, leaving 10 bases between them. This CDR3 has 15 residues. Germline V gene data show CDR1 as GTSNPN and CDR2 as SVGIG (reference sequence). The CDR3 DNA is TGTGCCTGGAGTGATCAGGCCTTCTCCTACAATGAGCAGTTCTTC. Translating gives CAWSDQAFSYNEQFF.

The chain links TRBV29-1 to TRBJ2-2; a possible D gene is TRBD2 (7 bases). CDR1 SQVTM and CDR2 ANQGSEA come from the germline V gene. The ends were cut back, 7 bases at V and 6 bases at J, with 18 bases in the middle. The CDR3 loop spans 14 amino acids. The CDR3 DNA reads as TGCAGCGCCCTGCGGGGAGGGGGTTCCGGGGAGCTGTTTTTT. Its translation: CSALRGGGSGELFF.

This clone appeared once. V gene TRBV2 combines with J gene TRBJ2-3; perhaps TRBD2 as D (5 bases). The V and J ends lost 11 bases and 1 base respectively, with 16 bases between them. The CDR3 totals 14 residues. The germline V gene encodes CDR1 SNHLY and CDR2 FYNNEI. CDR3 amino acids: CAGGLRRGTDTQYF. For the CDR3, the DNA is TGTGCCGGAGGACTCCGCCGGGGCACAGATACGCAGTATTTT.

This clone was recorded a few times. This chain connects TRBV2 to TRBJ2-7; 7 nucleotides align to TRBD1. The germline gives CDR1 SNHLY, CDR2 FYNNEI. The ends lost 6 bases at V and 3 bases at J; junction bases unmatched: 8. The CDR3 sequence is 14 residues long. The CDR3, as DNA: TGTGCCAGCAGGGGAAGGGACAGACTCTACGAGCAGTACTTC. This encodes CASRGRDRLYEQYF.

This chain uses TRBV9 with TRBJ2-3; 7 bases match TRBD2. Germline assignment: CDR1 SGDLS and CDR2 YYNGEE. J lost 1 base, V lost 1 base, and 0 bases had no gene match. This CDR3 has 14 amino acids. The CDR3 is CASSVTSGTDTQYF. For the CDR3, the DNA is TGTGCCAGCAGCGTAACTAGCGGCACAGATACGCAGTATTTT.

The chain has TRBV5-4 and TRBJ2-5, with 9 bases that match TRBD1. The CDR3 totals 16 residues. Germline V CDR1 and CDR2: SGHNT, YYREEE (reference sequence). Trimming took 4 bases from V and 4 from J; bases not matched to a gene: 11. This CDR3 reads CASSRLGQGKGETQYF. CDR3 bases: TGTGCCAGCAGCCGCTTAGGACAGGGGAAAGGAGAGACCCAGTACTTC.

V gene TRBV6-1 combines with J gene TRBJ1-5; 7 bases fit TRBD1. This CDR3 contains 20 residues. V was pared by 3 bases and J by 1 base, with 18 bases of the junction left unmatched. The germline V gene has CDR1 MNHNS and CDR2 SASEGT. The CDR3 protein is CASSDRYSGSGGLSNQPQHF. CDR3 nucleotide sequence: TGTGCCAGCAGTGATCGATATTCGGGATCAGGGGGGCTAAGCAATCAGCCCCAGCATTTT.

The gene calls are TRBV7-9 and TRBJ2-5, with 16 positions matching TRBD2. This CDR3 region has 19 residues. Losses at the gene ends were 5 bases for V and 2 bases for J; bases not matched to a gene: 11. Germline CDR1 reads SEHNR; CDR2 reads FQNEAQ (reference sequence). Here the CDR3 DNA reads TGTGCCAGCAGCGCCCCCGGGACTAGCGGGGGGGCCCTACAAGAGACCCAGTACTTC. Protein: CASSAPGTSGGALQETQYF.

V gene TRBV27 combines with J gene TRBJ2-5; 7 positions match TRBD1. The CDR3 length is 14 residues. In germline, CDR1 is MNHEY, CDR2 SMNVEV (reference sequence). V shed 1 base, J shed 2 bases, and the junction held 1 base outside the gene matches. The CDR3, as DNA: TGTGCCAGCAGTTTATGGGGACAGCAAGAGACCCAGTACTTC. As protein: CASSLWGQQETQYF.

The rearrangement joins TRBV4-2 to TRBJ1-3; unclear D gene. CDR1 and CDR2 (germline): LGHNA, YNFKEQ. Trimming left V 4 bases short and J 0 bases short, with 16 bases between. The CDR3 has 17 amino acids. The CDR3 spells CASSRGLLTGSGNTIYF. The CDR3, as DNA: TGTGCCAGCAGCCGAGGACTTCTTACCGGCTCTGGAAACACCATATATTTT.

This chain uses TRBV18 with TRBJ2-1, with D possibly TRBD1 on 7 matching bases. The CDR3 covers 15 residues. The V end was cut by 1 base, the J end by 6 bases, with 13 bases between. CDR1 KGHSH and CDR2 LQKENI come from the germline V gene. CDR3 sequence reads: CASSPRTGGGNEQFF. CDR3 in DNA: TGTGCCAGCTCACCACGGACAGGAGGGGGCAATGAGCAGTTCTTC.

V and J are TRBV27 and TRBJ2-1; TRBD1 matches at 7 bases. The CDR3 consists of 14 residues. CDR1 is MNHEY and CDR2 is SMNVEV in the germline V gene (reference sequence). V lost 7 bases, J lost 3 bases, and 6 bases stayed unmatched. CDR3 nucleotide sequence: TGTGCCAGCAAAGGACAGGCGAACTACAATGAGCAGTTCTTC. Amino acid sequence: CASKGQANYNEQFF.

The chain has TRBV6-4 and TRBJ2-2; D is possibly TRBD1 (5 bases). The CDR3 totals 16 residues. Deletions cut 2 bases from V and 2 bases from J, with 12 bases between. Germline V gives CDR1 MRHNA, CDR2 SNTAGT. The CDR3 sequence is CASSDRQRPNTGELFF. The DNA for the CDR3 is TGTGCCAGCAGTGACCGACAGAGACCTAACACCGGGGAGCTGTTTTTT.

The V gene is TRBV28, the J gene TRBJ1-2; 7 nucleotides agree with TRBD1. The CDR3 length is 15 residues. Unmatched junction bases numbered 10, after V lost 5 bases and J lost 4 bases. From germline, CDR1 is MDHEN and CDR2 SYDVKM. CDR3 nucleotides: TGTGCCAGCAGTCCAGGGGGGAGCGTGGGCTATGGCTACACCTTC. Its translation: CASSPGGSVGYGYTF.